Presented here are 29 T cell receptor beta chains from one specimen sequenced in a study of cytomegalovirus exposure and HLA in healthy donors. PCR was performed using 60 Vbeta and 13 Jbeta primers. Only in-frame clones appear in the TCRdb table, and some are missing; sequencing was by immunoSEQ multiplex PCR. The sample holds 100,000 to 150,000 clones, approximately 66% seen once. The sequencing sample was made of PBMCs. These receptors came from a middle-aged woman in good health and CMV-seropositive.

The chain combines TRBV27 with TRBJ2-1; D remains ambiguous. This CDR3 contains 16 residues. Germline values: CDR1 MNHEY, CDR2 SMNVEV (reference sequence). The V and J ends lost 5 bases and 1 base respectively, with 15 bases between them. Here the CDR3 DNA reads TGTGCCAGCAGTGATCGGCTCACCAGGTCCTACAATGAGCAGTTCTTC. Residues: CASSDRLTRSYNEQFF.

The chain couples TRBV7-8 to TRBJ2-7; TRBD2 is a possible D gene (6 bases). The CDR3 runs 15 residues. Deletions cut 1 base from V and 0 bases from J, with 10 bases between. Per the germline V gene, CDR1 is SGHVS and CDR2 is FQNEAQ. CDR3 in amino acids: CASSLGTIDSYEQYF. The DNA of the CDR3 is TGTGCCAGCAGCTTAGGGACTATCGACTCCTACGAGCAGTACTTC.

A few counts support this clone. The rearrangement uses TRBV19 and TRBJ2-4, with D maybe TRBD1 (6 bases). V was trimmed by 4 bases and J by 0 bases, leaving 16 bases between them. The germline CDR1 and CDR2 sequences are LNHDA and SQIVND (reference sequence). This CDR3 spans 17 amino acids. This CDR3 reads CASSRPRKGEAKNIQYF. CDR3 DNA: TGTGCCAGTAGTAGGCCCAGGAAGGGGGAAGCCAAAAACATTCAGTACTTC. Full variable domain (remainder filled in from reference TRBV19 and TRBJ2-4): DGGITQSPKYLFRKEGQNVTLSCEQNLNHDAMYWYRQDPGQGLRLIYYSQIVNDFQKGDIAEGYSVSREKKESFPLTVTSAQKNPTAFYLCASSRPRKGEAKNIQYFGAGTRLSVL.

This clone was observed a handful of times. The gene calls are TRBV11-2 and TRBJ1-1; 7 bases match TRBD1. Germline assignment: CDR1 SGHAT and CDR2 FQNNGV. With 3 bases clipped from V and 7 bases from J, the junction kept 8 bases outside the gene matches. The CDR3 runs to 14 residues. The CDR3 nucleotides are TGTGCCAGCAGCTTCTTCCAGACAGGGCATGAAGCTTTCTTT. Translated: CASSFFQTGHEAFF.

J is TRBJ2-7 and V is TRBV5-8; possibly TRBD1 for D (5 bases). CDR3 size: 14 residues. Germline values: CDR1 SGHTS, CDR2 YDEGEE. V was trimmed by 5 bases and J by 7 bases, leaving 19 bases between them. The CDR3 here is CASRHPDVRVEQYF. CDR3 nucleotides: TGTGCCAGCAGGCATCCTGACGTCAGGGTAGAGCAGTACTTC.

This chain joins TRBV21-1 and TRBJ2-5; TRBD2 is the table's D call and was not checked against the DNA. TRBV21-1 is a documented pseudogene. CDR3 length equals 13 residues. For the CDR3, the DNA is TGTGCCAGCAGCGGCGTGCTAGAATCGTCCCAGTACTTC. Protein product: CASSGVLESSQYF.

The CDR3 region is CSVAGGSYEQYF. The CDR3 nucleotides are TGCAGCGTTGCTGGCGGGAGCTACGAGCAGTACTTC. The genes are TRBV29-1 and TRBJ2-7; 7 nucleotides match TRBD2. V dropped 4 bases and J dropped 3; count of bases not matched to a gene: 3. The germline CDR1 and CDR2 sequences are SQVTM and ANQGSEA. CDR3 length: 12 residues.

J is TRBJ2-7 and V is TRBV6-6; unclear D gene. The ends were cut back, 0 bases at V and 2 bases at J, with 11 bases in the middle. The CDR3 length is 15 residues. Germline loops: CDR1 MNHNY, CDR2 SVGAGI (reference sequence). The CDR3 nucleotides are TGTGCCAGCAGTTACTCGAGCACAGATACCTACGAGCAGTACTTC. It yields the protein CASSYSSTDTYEQYF.

This clone was recorded a few times. The V call is TRBV30, the J call TRBJ1-1; no firm D call. V was cut by 4 bases and J by 0 bases, with 15 bases left in between. Germline V gene data show CDR1 as GTSNPN and CDR2 as SVGIG (reference sequence). The CDR3 loop spans 15 amino acids. The CDR3 reads CAWTGSSSMNTEAFF. CDR3 coding DNA: TGTGCCTGGACCGGGTCTTCCTCTATGAACACTGAAGCTTTCTTT. The whole variable domain, filled in from reference TRBV30 and TRBJ1-1, reads SQTIHQWPATLVQPVGSPLSLECTVEGTSNPNLYWYRQAAGRGLQLLFYSVGIGQISSEVPQNLSASRPQDRQFILSSKKLLLSDSGFYLCAWTGSSSMNTEAFFGQGTRLTVV.

This chain links TRBV28 with TRBJ2-7; 9 bases align to TRBD2. Germline CDR1 MDHEN, CDR2 SYDVKM. With 8 bases clipped from V and 8 bases from J, the junction kept 4 bases outside the gene matches. The CDR3 loop spans 11 amino acids. The CDR3 is CASGTSRQQYF. For the CDR3, the DNA is TGTGCCAGCGGGACTAGCCGGCAGCAGTACTTC.

CDR3 in amino acids: CASSLVGQGHDYGYTF. DNA for the CDR3: TGCGCCAGCAGCTTGGTGGGACAGGGTCATGATTATGGCTACACCTTC. This chain connects TRBV5-1 to TRBJ1-2; 9 nucleotides line up with TRBD1. The V gene end was trimmed by 0 bases and the J gene end by 5 bases; junction bases not matched to a gene: 8. CDR3 length: 16 residues. Germline V gene lookup returns CDR1 SGHRS and CDR2 YFSETQ.

V and J are TRBV30 and TRBJ2-2, with 7 bases matching TRBD1. The CDR3 contains 14 residues. Germline lookup yields CDR1 GTSNPN and CDR2 SVGIG (reference sequence). Trimming took 5 bases from V and 5 from J; bases not matched to a gene: 8. CDR3 sequence reads: CAWRRQGNTGELFF. In DNA, the CDR3 is TGTGCCTGGCGGAGACAGGGCAATACCGGGGAGCTGTTTTTT.

This clone was detected a few times. The chain is built from TRBV7-9 and TRBJ1-5, with D possibly matching TRBD1 (6 bases). CDR3 length: 15 amino acids. In germline, CDR1 is SEHNR, CDR2 FQNEAQ (reference sequence). V gave up 3 bases and J gave up 0 bases, with 9 bases separating them. The chain's CDR3 is CASSFSGDSNQPQHF. DNA of the CDR3: TGTGCCAGCAGCTTTTCAGGGGATAGCAATCAGCCCCAGCATTTT.

The chain joins TRBV18 to TRBJ2-1; 13 positions agree with TRBD2. CDR1 KGHSH and CDR2 LQKENI come from the germline V gene. The trim removed 0 bases at V and 8 bases at J, leaving 4 bases unmatched. The CDR3 is made up of 16 amino acids. The CDR3 protein is CASSPPGLAGTHEQFF. The CDR3 DNA reads as TGTGCCAGCTCACCACCGGGACTAGCGGGAACTCATGAGCAGTTCTTC.

The chain links TRBV5-1 to TRBJ1-4; D gene unclear. The V gene's germline CDR1 is SGHRS and CDR2 YFSETQ. Trimming left V 2 bases short and J 8 bases short, with 19 bases between. This CDR3 region has 16 residues. CDR3 coding DNA: TGCGCCAGCAGCTTAAAGGACTCGGGTTTCGGGGAAAAACTGTTTTTT. It is translated as CASSLKDSGFGEKLFF.

The gene calls are TRBV15 and TRBJ2-2, with D possibly matching TRBD1 (5 bases). The CDR3 has 16 amino acids. V lost 3 bases, J lost 3 bases, and 14 bases lay in between. Germline lookup yields CDR1 LNHNV and CDR2 YYDKDF (reference sequence). The CDR3 bases are TGTGCCACCAGCAGCCCACTTATAGGGGACACCGGGGAGCTGTTTTTT. This codes for CATSSPLIGDTGELFF.

This chain connects TRBV13 to TRBJ2-1, with TRBD2 identical over 11 bases. CDR1 is PRHDT and CDR2 is FYEKMQ in the germline V gene (reference sequence). J gave up 5 bases and V 5 bases, and 14 bases lay outside the gene matches. There are 18 residues in the CDR3. CDR3 sequence reads: CASSDTGRVAGGNNEQFF. The CDR3 DNA is TGTGCCAGCAGCGACACCGGGAGAGTAGCGGGAGGGAACAATGAGCAGTTCTTC.

V gene TRBV21-1 combines with J gene TRBJ2-7; the D segment call TRBD2 is taken from the table without a DNA check. TRBV21-1 is marked as a pseudogene. The CDR3 loop spans 17 amino acids. The CDR3 region has the DNA TGTGCCAGCAGCAAAAAGGGAAGCGGGAGGGCCTCCTACGAGCAGTACTTC. Translation gives CASSKKGSGRASYEQYF.

This clone was seen only a few times. V gene TRBV28 combines with J gene TRBJ2-7; D possibly corresponds to TRBD2 (5 bases). Germline V gene data show CDR1 as MDHEN and CDR2 as SYDVKM. The V end was cut by 9 bases, the J end by 7 bases, with 13 bases between. The CDR3 runs to 11 residues. DNA of the CDR3: TGTGCCAGTTTAACTAGTGGAGAGCAGTACTTC. Residues: CASLTSGEQYF.

This chain connects TRBV6-1 to TRBJ1-5; D remains unclear. CDR1 is MNHNS, CDR2 SASEGT, per germline. V lost 0 bases to trimming and J lost 0 bases, with 6 bases between them. The CDR3 runs to 15 residues. In nucleotides, the CDR3 is TGTGCCAGCAGTGAAGCGGGAGGTAGCAATCAGCCCCAGCATTTT. Translating it yields CASSEAGGSNQPQHF.

Only one count was recorded for this clone. The chain uses TRBV19 and TRBJ2-7, with unresolved D. From germline, CDR1 is LNHDA and CDR2 SQIVND (reference sequence). Trimming shortened V by 4 bases and J by 4 bases, and 5 bases separated the two germline ends. The CDR3 length is 11 residues. The CDR3 DNA reads as TGTGCCAGTAGTAGTCAATACGAGCAGTACTTC. Encoded protein: CASSSQYEQYF.

The V and J genes are TRBV10-3 and TRBJ1-4, with D uncertain. The germline V and J ends were trimmed by 6 bases and 1 base, with 12 bases remaining between them. This CDR3 contains 15 residues. CDR1 ENHRY and CDR2 SYGVKD come from the germline V gene. Written as DNA, the CDR3 is TGTGCCATCAGCGTGGATCGAGGAACTAATGAAAAACTGTTTTTT. The encoded protein is CAISVDRGTNEKLFF.

The chain links TRBV2 to TRBJ1-6, with no clear D. V was pared by 4 bases and J by 9 bases, with 16 bases between. The CDR3 covers 15 residues. From germline, CDR1 is SNHLY and CDR2 FYNNEI. CDR3 sequence: CASSGAGSQVSPLHF. The CDR3 nucleotides are TGTGCCAGCAGTGGGGCCGGATCCCAAGTTTCACCCCTCCACTTT.

A single count supports this clone. The V call is TRBV11-3, the J call TRBJ2-7; possibly TRBD1 for D (6 bases). The CDR3 length is 15 residues. V was cut by 1 base and J by 3 bases, with 13 bases left in between. Germline-derived CDR1 and CDR2 are SGHNT and YENEEA. The CDR3 protein is CASSLADRKIYEQYF. CDR3 sequence (DNA): TGTGCCAGCAGCTTAGCGGACAGAAAAATCTACGAGCAGTACTTC.

CDR3 in amino acids: CASSSPSTGNLPNYNEQFF. CDR3 in DNA: TGCGCCAGCAGCTCCCCCTCGACAGGGAACCTACCCAACTACAATGAGCAGTTCTTC. The V and J genes are TRBV5-1 and TRBJ2-1, with TRBD1 matching over 7 bases. The germline V gene has CDR1 SGHRS and CDR2 YFSETQ. The CDR3 runs to 19 residues. V dropped 3 bases and J dropped 3; count of bases not matched to a gene: 18.

V and J are TRBV25-1 and TRBJ2-1; TRBD2 is a possible D gene (5 bases). Looked up from germline, CDR1 is MGHDK and CDR2 is SYGVNS. The CDR3 totals 15 residues. Between the trimmed V and J ends, which lost 6 bases and 7 bases, there was a span of 19 bases. CDR3 DNA: TGTGCCAGCAGCCCTCCGGGGATAATGGCTAATGAGCAGTTCTTC. Translated, it gives CASSPPGIMANEQFF.

The rearrangement links TRBV5-4 to TRBJ1-1; 7 positions agree with TRBD1. The trim removed 4 bases at V and 0 bases at J, leaving 12 bases unmatched. Germline V gene lookup returns CDR1 SGHNT and CDR2 YYREEE (reference sequence). The CDR3 is 17 amino acids. The CDR3 region is CASSPPGTASMNTEAFF. The CDR3 bases are TGTGCCAGCAGCCCCCCCGGGACAGCTTCTATGAACACTGAAGCTTTCTTT.

The chain has TRBV5-6 and TRBJ2-2; 8 nucleotides align to TRBD1. Trimming removed 1 base from V and 7 bases from J; junction bases left unmatched: 6. Germline CDR1 SGHDT, CDR2 YYEEEE. The CDR3 totals 15 residues. The CDR3 DNA follows: TGTGCCAGCAGCTTGTTCCAGGGGGCAGGCGGGGAGCTGTTTTTT. Its protein is CASSLFQGAGGELFF.

V is TRBV4-2 and J is TRBJ1-5; 7 nucleotides agree with TRBD1. Trimming removed 2 bases from V and 3 bases from J; junction bases left unmatched: 10. Per the germline V gene, CDR1 is LGHNA and CDR2 is YNFKEQ. The CDR3 sequence is 17 residues long. The CDR3 spells CASSQTLQGTVNQPQHF. In nucleotides, the CDR3 is TGTGCCAGCAGCCAAACCCTACAGGGGACCGTCAATCAGCCCCAGCATTTT.